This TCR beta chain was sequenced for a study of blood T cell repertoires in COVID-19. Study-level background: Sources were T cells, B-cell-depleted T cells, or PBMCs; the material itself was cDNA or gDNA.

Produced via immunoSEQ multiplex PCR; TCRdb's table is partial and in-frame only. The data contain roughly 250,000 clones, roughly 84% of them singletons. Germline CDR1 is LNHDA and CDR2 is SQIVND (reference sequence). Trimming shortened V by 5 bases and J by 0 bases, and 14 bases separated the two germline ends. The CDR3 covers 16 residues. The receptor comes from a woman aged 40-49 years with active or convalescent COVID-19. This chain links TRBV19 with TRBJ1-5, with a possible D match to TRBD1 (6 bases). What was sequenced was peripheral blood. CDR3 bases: TGTGCCAGTAGTGCCATCGGACAGTATAGCAATCAGCCCCAGCATTTT. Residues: CASSAIGQYSNQPQHF.